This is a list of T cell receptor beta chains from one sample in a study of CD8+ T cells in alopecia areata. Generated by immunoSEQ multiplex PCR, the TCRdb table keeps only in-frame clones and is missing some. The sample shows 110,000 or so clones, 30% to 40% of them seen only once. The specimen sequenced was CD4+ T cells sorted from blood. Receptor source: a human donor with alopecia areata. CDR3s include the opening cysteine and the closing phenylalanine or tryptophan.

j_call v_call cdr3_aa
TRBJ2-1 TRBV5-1 CASSLGQKYNEQFF
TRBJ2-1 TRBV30 CAWSGLAGGYEQFF
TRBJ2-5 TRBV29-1 CSVSPRGGTHQETQYF
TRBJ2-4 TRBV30 CAWSRQARNIQYF
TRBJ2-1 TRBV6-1 CASSGYHEQFF
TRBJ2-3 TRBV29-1 CSVDDSPTDTQYF
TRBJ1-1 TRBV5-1 CASSLAPDTEAFF
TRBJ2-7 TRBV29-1 CSVRGGLSYEQYF
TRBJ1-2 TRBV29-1 CSVDTGGGYGYTF
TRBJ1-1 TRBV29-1 CSVNDRQYTEAFF
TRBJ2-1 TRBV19 CASSGVGGLSYNEQFF
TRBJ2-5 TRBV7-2 CASSIPISGSETQYF
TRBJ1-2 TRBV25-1 CAAIVWIYGYTF
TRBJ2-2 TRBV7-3 CASSLSGKTGELFF
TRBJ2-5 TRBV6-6 CASKDPGLETQYF
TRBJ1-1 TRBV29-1 CSVDRVMNTEAFF